This TCR beta chain stems from a study of identifying expanded T cells in peripheral blood. Sequenced by immunoSEQ multiplex PCR; TCRdb stores in-frame clones only, minus some. The data hold 95,000 to 100,000 clones, with approximately 88% observed a single time. V was clipped by 2 bases and J by 1 base; unmatched bases: 2. CDR1 and CDR2 from the germline V gene are SEHNR and FQNEAQ (reference sequence). The length of the CDR3 is 14 residues. The origin of this receptor is a person aged 18 to 75 in good health. The rearrangement uses TRBV7-9 and TRBJ2-7; 7 nucleotides match TRBD2. Sequencing input: blood. Here the CDR3 reads CASSLYGGSYEQYF. The CDR3 nucleotides are TGTGCCAGCAGCTTATACGGGGGGTCCTACGAGCAGTACTTC.